Each of the 16 T cell receptor beta chains below was sequenced from the same sample in a study of T cells in Graves' hyperthyroidism and ophthalmopathy. Amplified TCR beta CDR3 regions derived from RNA transcripts. A set of HTBI primers served as the primers for a first-round RT-PCR of the TCR CDR3. TCRdb reprocessed the multiplex PCR reads with MiXCR, giving one entry per CDR3 protein. The sample has a few hundred thousand distinct CDR3 sequences; around 16% are singletons. Sequencing was performed on blood. Source of these receptors: a woman younger than 35 with Graves' hyperthyroidism that later progressed to Graves' ophthalmopathy.

This clonotype was counted ten times or more. The J gene is TRBJ2-1, the V gene TRBV7-9, with 10 bases identical to TRBD2. V was clipped by 4 bases and J by 6 bases; unmatched bases: 6. The CDR3 length is 15 residues. Per germline, CDR1 SEHNR and CDR2 FQNEAQ (reference sequence). CDR3 region: CASSSKLAGINEQFF. In DNA, the CDR3 is TGTGCCAGCAGCTCAAAACTAGCGGGGATCAATGAGCAGTTCTTC.

The chain joins TRBV20-1 to TRBJ2-1, with 13 nucleotides matching TRBD2. The CDR3 has 16 amino acids. The ends lost 3 bases at V and 3 bases at J; junction bases unmatched: 5. Germline V CDR1 and CDR2: DFQATT, SNEGSKA (reference sequence). Here the CDR3 DNA reads TGCAGTGCTAGTCCAGGGACTAGCGGGGTCTACAATGAGCAGTTCTTC. Protein: CSASPGTSGVYNEQFF.

In its sample, this clonotype was seen many times. CDR3 nucleotides: TGTGCCAGCCGGCTCACCGGGGAGCTGTTTTTT. Its protein product is CASRLTGELFF. V is TRBV12-3 or TRBV12-4 and J is TRBJ2-2; D call uncertain. Trimming stripped 8 bases from V and 4 bases from J, with 5 bases between. This CDR3 is built from 11 residues.

In regard to this clonotype: This sequence may be a read error, since a much larger clone differs from it by one base. J is TRBJ2-7 and V is TRBV6-1, with 11 bases lining up with TRBD1. The germline gives CDR1 MNHNS, CDR2 SASEGT. J lost 4 bases, V lost 3 bases, and 8 bases had no gene match. There are 16 residues in the CDR3. Here the CDR3 DNA reads TGTGCCAGCAGTGATATGTCGGGACAGGGGGTGTACGAGCAGTACTTC. This sequence encodes CASSDMSGQGVYEQYF.

The chain joins TRBV6-5 to TRBJ2-3, with TRBD2 matching over 10 bases. CDR1 and CDR2 (germline): MNHEY, SVGAGI. V lost 0 bases to trimming and J lost 2 bases; unmatched junction nucleotides: 2. This CDR3 contains 16 residues. Here the CDR3 DNA reads TGTGCCAGCAGTTACTCTAGCGGGAGGACCACAGATACGCAGTATTTT. Translated: CASSYSSGRTTDTQYF.

This clonotype was seen ten or more times. The chain recombines TRBV28 with TRBJ2-1; 13 bases fit TRBD2. CDR1 MDHEN and CDR2 SYDVKM come from the germline V gene. The CDR3 has 14 amino acids. J gave up 7 bases and V 6 bases, and 3 bases lay outside the gene matches. CDR3 in amino acids: CASSGLAGVNEQFF. CDR3 sequence (DNA): TGTGCCAGCAGCGGACTAGCGGGAGTGAATGAGCAGTTCTTC.

This clonotype occurred many times. The gene calls are TRBV28 and TRBJ2-7; D might be TRBD1 (5 bases). V lost 3 bases and J 7 bases, leaving 13 bases between the germline ends. CDR1 is MDHEN and CDR2 is SYDVKM in the germline V gene. The CDR3 runs to 13 residues. The CDR3 spells CASSLTQGREQYF. In nucleotides, the CDR3 is TGTGCCAGCAGTTTGACCCAGGGTAGGGAGCAGTACTTC.

This clonotype was seen at least ten times. The chain carries TRBV18 and TRBJ2-7, with D unresolved. The germline V gene has CDR1 KGHSH and CDR2 LQKENI. The CDR3 totals 14 residues. The V end lost 3 bases, the J end lost 2 bases, and 11 bases lay between the germline ends. DNA of the CDR3: TGTGCCAGCTCACCGACAACCGACACCTACGAGCAGTACTTC. Protein: CASSPTTDTYEQYF. The full variable domain, its missing parts supplied by reference TRBV18 and TRBJ2-7, is NAGVMQNPRHLVRRRGQEARLRCSPMKGHSHVYWYRQLPEEGLKFMVYLQKENIIDESGMPKERFSAEFPKEGPSILRIQQVVRGDSAAYFCASSPTTDTYEQYFGPGTRLTVT.

This clonotype occurred many times. The genes are TRBV3-1 and TRBJ2-7, with TRBD2 matching over 11 bases. Trimming took 3 bases from V and 3 from J; bases not matched to a gene: 10. The CDR3 runs to 17 residues. Germline CDR1 and CDR2: LGHDT and YNNKEL (reference sequence). CDR3 bases: TGTGCCAGCAGCCACACGGGACTAGCGGCTTTCTTCTACGAGCAGTACTTC. It encodes CASSHTGLAAFFYEQYF.

This clonotype was seen at least ten times. The CDR3 loop reads CASSQDAGPYNEQFF. The CDR3 DNA reads TGTGCCAGCAGCCAAGATGCGGGCCCATACAATGAGCAGTTCTTC. This chain links TRBV3-1 with TRBJ2-1; tentative D call: TRBD2 (5 bases). The CDR3 has 15 amino acids. Trimming removed 0 bases from V and 4 bases from J, with 10 bases in between. The V gene's germline CDR1 is LGHDT and CDR2 YNNKEL (reference sequence).

This clonotype showed up just a few times. The CDR3 loop is CASSPLDRAETEAFF. CDR3 DNA: TGTGCCAGCTCACCGTTGGACAGGGCGGAAACTGAAGCTTTCTTT. V gene TRBV18 combines with J gene TRBJ1-1, with 8 bases aligning to TRBD1. The CDR3 is 15 residues long. V shed 3 bases and J 5 bases; nucleotides not matched to a gene: 8. Germline lookup yields CDR1 KGHSH and CDR2 LQKENI.

This clonotype was seen ten or more times. The chain combines TRBV28 with TRBJ2-7, with 7 bases that match TRBD1. Trimming took 4 bases from V and 2 from J; bases not matched to a gene: 11. The CDR3 totals 16 residues. CDR1 and CDR2 from the germline V gene are MDHEN and SYDVKM. CDR3 in DNA: TGTGCCAGCAGTTCCCCCCAGACAGGGCGAGCCTACGAGCAGTACTTC. The encoded protein is CASSSPQTGRAYEQYF.

This clonotype was picked up many times. The chain carries TRBV27 and TRBJ1-1, with TRBD1 matching 7 bases. The CDR3 runs 15 residues. CDR1 is MNHEY, CDR2 SMNVEV, per germline (reference sequence). Losses at the gene ends were 6 bases for V and 5 bases for J; bases not matched to a gene: 12. CDR3 loop: CASRDTGTVITEAFF. The CDR3 region has the DNA TGTGCCAGCAGGGACACCGGGACAGTAATTACTGAAGCTTTCTTT.

As to this clonotype: A single base separates this from a much larger clone, so it may be a read error. The CDR3 sequence: CASSSTSEAVYEQYF. Written as DNA, the CDR3 is TGTGCCAGCAGCTCGACTAGCGAAGCAGTCTACGAGCAGTACTTC. This sequence joins TRBV7-2 and TRBJ2-7, with 8 bases aligning to TRBD2. The junction had 8 bases not matched to a gene; V was cut back by 4 bases and J by 3 bases. CDR3 length: 15 residues. The germline gives CDR1 SGHTA, CDR2 FQGNSA.

V gene TRBV27 combines with J gene TRBJ2-7, with D possibly matching TRBD1 (7 bases). Trimming stripped 8 bases from V and 6 bases from J, with 17 bases between. Germline loops: CDR1 MNHEY, CDR2 SMNVEV (reference sequence). The CDR3 length is 13 residues. The CDR3 loop reads CASAGQSPFEQYF. The CDR3 region has the DNA TGTGCCAGCGCGGGACAGTCGCCTTTCGAGCAGTACTTC.

This chain's CDR3 is CASSLRAGGIQETQYF. The CDR3, as DNA: TGTGCCAGCAGCTTAAGAGCGGGAGGTATTCAAGAGACCCAGTACTTC. V is TRBV11-2 and J is TRBJ2-5; TRBD2 agrees at 9 bases. The V and J ends lost 2 bases and 2 bases, in that order; junction bases with no gene match: 6. Germline-derived CDR1 and CDR2 are SGHAT and FQNNGV. This CDR3 spans 16 amino acids.